A selection of T cell receptor beta chains follows, all from one sample in a study of blood T cell repertoires in COVID-19. TCRdb's copy holds only in-frame clones and misses some; the assay was immunoSEQ multiplex PCR. The profile shows 250,000 to 300,000 clones, roughly 89% of them singletons. Sequencing used peripheral blood. The source is a woman aged 25 to 39 with COVID-19, enrolled during active disease. Both conserved end residues are part of each CDR3. Each record gives: CDR3 length, clone size, V gene, J gene, D gene, CDR3 DNA, CDR3 protein. A D gene is named only where the DNA matches it firmly. Clone size is not always given. Where it is, it says once, few, many or a class for expanded clones.

>18|-|TRBV5-1|TRBJ2-1|TRBD2
TGCGCCAGCAGCTTGGTAGGTAGCGGGGGGTACGCCTACAATGAGCAGTTCTTC
CASSLVGSGGYAYNEQFF
>15|-|TRBV6-2/TRBV6-3|TRBJ2-2|TRBD2
TGTGCCAGCAGCCCCCCTAGCGGATTCACCGGGGAGCTGTTTTTT
CASSPPSGFTGELFF
>15|-|TRBV7-9|TRBJ1-2|-
TGTGCCAGCAGCTTAGTTATGCAGCGGAACTATGGCTACACCTTC
CASSLVMQRNYGYTF
>19|few|TRBV19|TRBJ2-4|-
TGTGCCAGTAGTATAGATCCTAGCAGGGGCCTTTTCTTAAAAAACATTCAGTACTTC
CASSIDPSRGLFLKNIQYF
>15|-|TRBV3-1/TRBV3-2|TRBJ2-5|TRBD1
TGTGCCAGCAGCCAAGACGACAGGGGCTGGGAGACCCAGTACTTC
CASSQDDRGWETQYF
>13|-|TRBV21-1|TRBJ1-1|-
TGTGCCAGCACCGGCGGTAGGAACACTGAAGCTTTCTTT
CASTGGRNTEAFF
>14|-|TRBV6-5|TRBJ1-2|-
TGTGCCAGCAGTTACCATCAGGGATTGGATGGCTACACCTTC
CASSYHQGLDGYTF
>15|once|TRBV10-2|TRBJ1-5|-
TGCGCCAGCAGTGAGTTTCAGGGAGGAGGTCAGCCCCAGCATTTT
CASSEFQGGGQPQHF
>15|-|TRBV5-1|TRBJ2-5|-
TGCGCCAGCAGCCTAGAGATAACAGGGACGGAGACCCAGTACTTC
CASSLEITGTETQYF
>15|-|TRBV6-5|TRBJ1-2|-
TGTGCCAGCAGTTACTTGGCCGAGGGGAGGGGTGGCTACACCTTC
CASSYLAEGRGGYTF
>16|-|TRBV6-5|TRBJ2-2|TRBD1
TGTGCCAGCAGTTTCACCGGGACAGTGATTACCGGGGAGCTGTTTTTT
CASSFTGTVITGELFF
>15|-|TRBV24-1|TRBJ2-2|TRBD1
TGTGCCACCAGTGATTTAGGACAGGGGGGAAGGGAGCTGTTTTTT
CATSDLGQGGRELFF
>16|-|TRBV12-1|TRBJ1-6|-
TGTGCCAGCAGCCCCTTGGGCGGGACAGGGGGTTCACCCCTCCACTTT
CASSPLGGTGGSPLHF
>16|-|TRBV27|TRBJ2-7|-
TGTGCCAGCAGTTTAATGGCAGGCGCCTCCTCCTACGAGCAGTACTTC
CASSLMAGASSYEQYF
>16|-|TRBV5-1|TRBJ2-3|TRBD2
TGCGCCAGCAGCCCGGTAGCGGGAGATGGGTCAGATACGCAGTATTTT
CASSPVAGDGSDTQYF
>15|-|TRBV6-2/TRBV6-3|TRBJ1-2|-
TGTGCCAGCAGTTACTTGTACGGGGAGGACTATGGCTACACCTTC
CASSYLYGEDYGYTF
>12|-|TRBV3-1/TRBV3-2|TRBJ2-7|TRBD2
TGTGCCAGCAGCGCGACTAGCGTGGAGCAGTACTTC
CASSATSVEQYF
>15|-|TRBV19|TRBJ2-7|TRBD1
TGTGCCAGTAGTGCCGGGACAGGGATTCCGGGCGAGCAGTACTTC
CASSAGTGIPGEQYF
>14|-|TRBV7-9|TRBJ2-3|TRBD2
TGTGCCAGCAGCTTAATCGGGAGGGCAGATACGCAGTATTTT
CASSLIGRADTQYF
>12|-|TRBV7-8|TRBJ2-5|-
TGTGCCAGCAGCTCGATCGAGGAGACCCAGTACTTC
CASSSIEETQYF
>13|few|TRBV6-1|TRBJ1-1|-
TGTGCCAGCAGTGAAGTGGCGAACACTGAAGCTTTCTTT
CASSEVANTEAFF
>13|-|TRBV7-8|TRBJ2-7|-
TGTGCCAGCAGCTTAGGACTACCGGACGAGCAGTACTTC
CASSLGLPDEQYF
>14|-|TRBV4-1|TRBJ1-5|-
TGCGCCAGCAGCCAAGAATACCGGGGGAGGGCCCAGCATTTT
CASSQEYRGRAQHF
>15|-|TRBV27|TRBJ2-7|TRBD1
TGTGCCAGCAGTTCTCAGGGGGTCTTCTCCTACGAGCAGTACTTC
CASSSQGVFSYEQYF
>12|many|TRBV2|TRBJ1-5|-
TGTGCCAGCCGGGTAGACAATCAGCCCCAGCATTTT
CASRVDNQPQHF
>12|-|TRBV30|TRBJ1-2|TRBD1
TGTGCCTGGAGGGGACAGAACTATGGCTACACCTTC
CAWRGQNYGYTF
>14|-|TRBV6-5|TRBJ1-1|TRBD1
TGTGCCAGCAGGTTGGGGACAGGGAACACTGAAGCTTTCTTT
CASRLGTGNTEAFF
>17|-|TRBV7-9|TRBJ1-5|TRBD1
TGTGCCAGCAGCCCAGGTTTCCGACAGGGTCGGGATCAGCCCCAGCATTTT
CASSPGFRQGRDQPQHF
>17|-|TRBV3-1/TRBV3-2|TRBJ2-7|TRBD2
TGTGCCAGCAGCTTGACTAGCGGGGGGGCGAACTCCTACGAGCAGTACTTC
CASSLTSGGANSYEQYF
>15|-|TRBV4-1|TRBJ1-3|-
TGCGCCAGCAGCCGCCTTGGGCTGGGGCGAAACACCATATATTTT
CASSRLGLGRNTIYF
>15|-|TRBV6-4|TRBJ1-6|-
TGTGCCAGCAAAGTTGAGGGTGGAATTAATTCACCCCTCCACTTT
CASKVEGGINSPLHF
>15|-|TRBV30|TRBJ1-2|TRBD1
TGTGCCTGGAGTGTAGGAGTGACAGGGCAATATGGCTACACCTTC
CAWSVGVTGQYGYTF
>15|-|TRBV15|TRBJ1-1|TRBD1
TGTGCCACCAGCAGAGCACAGGGGTGGGACACTGAAGCTTTCTTT
CATSRAQGWDTEAFF
>15|-|TRBV18|TRBJ1-4|TRBD1
TGTGCCAGCTCGATTAACAGGGGGGGAAATGAAAAACTGTTTTTT
CASSINRGGNEKLFF
>11|-|TRBV29-1|TRBJ1-2|-
TGCAGCGTATACACAGAGGGTGGCTACACCTTC
CSVYTEGGYTF
>13|-|TRBV27|TRBJ2-7|-
TGTGCCAGCAGCCCGGGGGACTCCTACGAGCAGTACTTC
CASSPGDSYEQYF
>15|-|TRBV5-8|TRBJ2-4|-
TGTGCCAGCAGCCCCAGGGCTCTAGCCAAAAACATTCAGTACTTC
CASSPRALAKNIQYF
>13|-|TRBV24-1|TRBJ1-6|TRBD1
TGTGCCACCAGTTCCAGGGACAGTCGGGCCCTCCACTTT
CATSSRDSRALHF
>16|few|TRBV7-5|TRBJ1-4|-
TGTGTCAGAAGCCCGGGAGGGGGGACAACTAATGAAAAACTGTTTTTT
CVRSPGGGTTNEKLFF
>13|-|TRBV5-4|TRBJ2-3|-
TGTGCCAGCAGCTTGGAGCTAACAGATACGCAGTATTTT
CASSLELTDTQYF
>19|-|TRBV11-3|TRBJ2-1|TRBD2
TGTGCCAGCAGCTTAAGTTTTGCCGGGGGGTCGAGCTCCTACAATGAGCAGTTCTTC
CASSLSFAGGSSSYNEQFF
>14|-|TRBV5-4|TRBJ2-7|-
TGTGCCAGCAGCTTCGGGGTTGGAGCCTACGAGCAGTACTTC
CASSFGVGAYEQYF
>18|-|TRBV5-1|TRBJ2-7|TRBD2
TGCGCCAGCGGCAAAACTCCTCCCGGTACTAGCGTCTCCTACGAGCAGTACTTC
CASGKTPPGTSVSYEQYF
>14|-|TRBV18|TRBJ1-2|-
TGTGCCAGCTCACCTATCAGGGAAGGAACTGGCTACACCTTC
CASSPIREGTGYTF
>17|-|TRBV28|TRBJ2-4|TRBD2
TGTGCCAGCAGTTTAACTAGCGGGGTACTAGCCAAAAACATTCAGTACTTC
CASSLTSGVLAKNIQYF
>14|-|TRBV6-6|TRBJ1-1|-
TGTGCCAGCAAGGAAGCGGGAATGAACACTGAAGCTTTCTTT
CASKEAGMNTEAFF
>16|-|TRBV14|TRBJ2-7|-
TGTGCCAGCAGCCGACGGGCCCAGGGCGGATCCTACGAGCAGTACTTC
CASSRRAQGGSYEQYF
>14|once|TRBV19|TRBJ1-6|-
TGTGCCAGTACCCCGGAGCTAGCAAATTCACCCCTCCACTTT
CASTPELANSPLHF
>14|-|TRBV27|TRBJ2-5|-
TGTGCCAGCAGTCCCCAGAGCGCGGAGGGGACCCAGTACTTC
CASSPQSAEGTQYF
>17|-|TRBV4-1|TRBJ2-1|TRBD2
TGCGCCAGCAGCCAAGTCCGTCCTAGCGGGGGGCTAGGGGAGCAGTTCTTC
CASSQVRPSGGLGEQFF
>16|-|TRBV5-1|TRBJ2-3|TRBD2
TGCGCCAGCAGCTTGAACCCGCGGGGGGGGACAGATACGCAGTATTTT
CASSLNPRGGTDTQYF
>16|-|TRBV18|TRBJ2-7|-
TGTGCCAGCTCACCACAAAGGGCGCGAGGGTCCTACGAGCAGTACTTC
CASSPQRARGSYEQYF
>14|few|TRBV15|TRBJ2-7|-
TGTGCCACCAGCAGAGAGCGGGGCTCCTACGAGCAGTACTTC
CATSRERGSYEQYF
>16|-|TRBV5-1|TRBJ1-2|TRBD1
TGCGCCAGCAGCTTGAGTACCGGGACAGTGGCGAGTGGCTACACCTTC
CASSLSTGTVASGYTF
>13|-|TRBV3-1/TRBV3-2|TRBJ2-5|-
TGTGCCAGCAAGATTGGCTCCCTGGAGACCCAGTACTTC
CASKIGSLETQYF